This T cell receptor (beta chain) was identified in a study of sequential checkpoint blockade in melanoma. Background on the study: TCRβ was sequenced from DNA of about 96 pretreatment tumors.

V lost 3 bases and J 8 bases, leaving 19 bases between the germline ends. Germline CDR1 is LNHDA and CDR2 is SQIVND (reference sequence). The CDR3 contains 15 residues. Treatment indicated: randomized to nivolumab then ipilimumab (arm A) or the reverse (arm B). Produced via immunoSEQ multiplex PCR; TCRdb's table is partial and in-frame only. The table includes 1,400 to 1,500 clones, about 24% detected once. The sequence was obtained from a human donor with melanoma. Sample: tumor tissue (inferred from file names), taken from a patient given nivolumab and ipilimumab in sequence. The chain has TRBV19 and TRBJ1-2; D call uncertain. The CDR3 DNA reads TGTGCCAGTAGTATGGGATACCGACAAACGGGGGGCTACACCTTC. It translates to CASSMGYRQTGGYTF.